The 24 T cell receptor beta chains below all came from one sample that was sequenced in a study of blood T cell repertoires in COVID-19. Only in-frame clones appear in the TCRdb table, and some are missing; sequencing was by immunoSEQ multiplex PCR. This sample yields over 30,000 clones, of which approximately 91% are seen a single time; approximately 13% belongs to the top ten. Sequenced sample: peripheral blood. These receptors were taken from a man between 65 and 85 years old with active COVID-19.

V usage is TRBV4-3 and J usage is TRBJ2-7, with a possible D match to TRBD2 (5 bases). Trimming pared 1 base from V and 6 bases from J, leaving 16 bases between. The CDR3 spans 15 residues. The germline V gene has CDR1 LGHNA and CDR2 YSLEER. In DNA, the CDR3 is TGCGCCAGCAGCCAAGTGATCGGGGTTCGTAGCGAGCAGTACTTC. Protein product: CASSQVIGVRSEQYF.

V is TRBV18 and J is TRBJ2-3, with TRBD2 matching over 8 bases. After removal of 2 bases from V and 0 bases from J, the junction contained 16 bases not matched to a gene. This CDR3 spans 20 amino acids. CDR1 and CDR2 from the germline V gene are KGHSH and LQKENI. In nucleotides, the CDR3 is TGTGCCAGCTCACCAACTTCACCCGGTGGACTAGCTCGCAGCACAGATACGCAGTATTTT. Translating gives CASSPTSPGGLARSTDTQYF.

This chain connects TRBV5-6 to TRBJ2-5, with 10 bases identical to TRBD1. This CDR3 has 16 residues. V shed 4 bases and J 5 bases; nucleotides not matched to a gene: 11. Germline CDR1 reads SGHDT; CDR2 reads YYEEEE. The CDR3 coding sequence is TGTGCCAGCAGCCCTGCTCCGACAGGGGGCTTGGAGACCCAGTACTTC. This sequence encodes CASSPAPTGGLETQYF.

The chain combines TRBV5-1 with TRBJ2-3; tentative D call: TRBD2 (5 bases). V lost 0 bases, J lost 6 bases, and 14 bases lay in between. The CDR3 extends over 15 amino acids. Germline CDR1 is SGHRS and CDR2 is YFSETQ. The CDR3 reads CASSLEDTSGDTQYF. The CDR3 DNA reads TGCGCCAGCAGCTTGGAAGATACCTCGGGGGATACGCAGTATTTT.

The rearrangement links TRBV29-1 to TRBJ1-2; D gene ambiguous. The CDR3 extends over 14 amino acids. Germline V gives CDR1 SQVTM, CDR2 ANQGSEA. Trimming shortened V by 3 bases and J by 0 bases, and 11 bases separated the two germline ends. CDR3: CSVEWAAANYGYTF. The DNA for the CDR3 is TGCAGCGTTGAGTGGGCAGCAGCTAACTATGGCTACACCTTC.

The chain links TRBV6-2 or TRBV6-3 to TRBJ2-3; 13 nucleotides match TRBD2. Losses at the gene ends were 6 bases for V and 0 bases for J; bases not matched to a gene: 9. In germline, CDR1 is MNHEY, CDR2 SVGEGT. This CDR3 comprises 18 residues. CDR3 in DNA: TGTGCCAGCAGCCGGACTAGCGGGAGTTTCCCCAGCACAGATACGCAGTATTTT. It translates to CASSRTSGSFPSTDTQYF.

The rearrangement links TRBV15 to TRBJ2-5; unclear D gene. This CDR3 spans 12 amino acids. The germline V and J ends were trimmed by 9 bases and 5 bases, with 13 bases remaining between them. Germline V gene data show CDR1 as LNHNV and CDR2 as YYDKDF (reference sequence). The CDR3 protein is CATHRVLETQYF. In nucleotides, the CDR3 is TGTGCCACTCACCGAGTTCTCGAGACCCAGTACTTC.

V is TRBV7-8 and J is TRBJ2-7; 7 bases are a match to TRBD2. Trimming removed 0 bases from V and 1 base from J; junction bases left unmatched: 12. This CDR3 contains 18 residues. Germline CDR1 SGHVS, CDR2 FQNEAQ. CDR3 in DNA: TGTGCCAGCAGCTTAGCGCGGGCGTTTGGGGGGGTTTCCTACGAGCAGTACTTC. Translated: CASSLARAFGGVSYEQYF.

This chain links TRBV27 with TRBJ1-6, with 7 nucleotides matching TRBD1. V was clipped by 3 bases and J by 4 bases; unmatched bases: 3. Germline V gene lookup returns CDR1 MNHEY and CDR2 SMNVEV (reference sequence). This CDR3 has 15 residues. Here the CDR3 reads CASSFGTVYNSPLHF. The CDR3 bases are TGTGCCAGCAGTTTTGGGACAGTTTATAATTCACCCCTCCACTTT.

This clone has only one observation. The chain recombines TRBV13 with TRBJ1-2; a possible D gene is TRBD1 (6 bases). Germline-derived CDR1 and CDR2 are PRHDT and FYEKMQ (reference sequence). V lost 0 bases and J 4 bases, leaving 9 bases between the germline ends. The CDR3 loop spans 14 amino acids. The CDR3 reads CASSLGQGPYGYTF. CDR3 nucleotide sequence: TGTGCCAGCAGCTTAGGACAGGGCCCCTATGGCTACACCTTC.

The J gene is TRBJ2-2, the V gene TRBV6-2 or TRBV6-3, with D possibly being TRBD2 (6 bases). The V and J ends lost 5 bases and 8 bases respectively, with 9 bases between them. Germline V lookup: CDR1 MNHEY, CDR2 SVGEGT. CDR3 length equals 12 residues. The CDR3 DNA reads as TGTGCCAGCAGTCGGAGGGGAGGGGAGCTGTTTTTT. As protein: CASSRRGGELFF.

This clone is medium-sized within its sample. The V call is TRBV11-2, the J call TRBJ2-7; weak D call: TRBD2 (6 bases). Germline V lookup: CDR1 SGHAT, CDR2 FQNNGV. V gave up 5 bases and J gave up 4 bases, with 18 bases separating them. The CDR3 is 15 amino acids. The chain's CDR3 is CASSGAGGNYYEQYF. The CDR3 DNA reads TGTGCCAGCAGCGGAGCGGGTGGTAATTATTACGAGCAGTACTTC. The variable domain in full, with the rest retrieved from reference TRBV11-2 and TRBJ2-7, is EAGVAQSPRYKIIEKRQSVAFWCNPISGHATLYWYQQILGQGPKLLIQFQNNGVVDDSQLPKDRFSAERLKGVDSTLKIQPAKLEDSAVYLCASSGAGGNYYEQYFGPGTRLTVT.

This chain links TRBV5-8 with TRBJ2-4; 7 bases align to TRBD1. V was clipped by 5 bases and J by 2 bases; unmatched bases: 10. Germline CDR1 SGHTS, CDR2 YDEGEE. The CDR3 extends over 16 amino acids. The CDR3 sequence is CASRPDRAWTKNIQYF. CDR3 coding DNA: TGTGCCAGCAGACCCGACAGGGCTTGGACCAAAAACATTCAGTACTTC.

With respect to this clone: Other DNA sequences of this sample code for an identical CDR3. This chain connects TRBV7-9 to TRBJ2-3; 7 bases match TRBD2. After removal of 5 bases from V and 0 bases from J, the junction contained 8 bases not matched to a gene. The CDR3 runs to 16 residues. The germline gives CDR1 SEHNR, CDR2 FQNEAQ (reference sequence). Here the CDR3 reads CASSVRLAYSTDTQYF. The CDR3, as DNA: TGTGCCAGCAGCGTCAGACTAGCATATAGCACAGATACGCAGTATTTT.

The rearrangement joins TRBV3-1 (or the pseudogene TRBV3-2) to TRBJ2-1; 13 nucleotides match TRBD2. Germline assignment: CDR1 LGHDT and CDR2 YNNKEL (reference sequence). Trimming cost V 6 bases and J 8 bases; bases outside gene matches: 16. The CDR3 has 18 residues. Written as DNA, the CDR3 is TGTGCCAGCAGAAGGACTAGCGGGAGAAGGAGTCCCGCGGATGAGCAGTTCTTC. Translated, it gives CASRRTSGRRSPADEQFF.

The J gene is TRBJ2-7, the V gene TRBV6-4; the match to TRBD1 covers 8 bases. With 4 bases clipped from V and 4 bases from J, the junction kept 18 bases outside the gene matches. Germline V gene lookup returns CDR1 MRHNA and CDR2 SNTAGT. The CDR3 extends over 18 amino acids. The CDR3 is CASSGGRGFDRGGYEQYF. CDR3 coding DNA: TGTGCCAGCAGTGGGGGAAGAGGCTTTGACAGGGGAGGATACGAGCAGTACTTC.

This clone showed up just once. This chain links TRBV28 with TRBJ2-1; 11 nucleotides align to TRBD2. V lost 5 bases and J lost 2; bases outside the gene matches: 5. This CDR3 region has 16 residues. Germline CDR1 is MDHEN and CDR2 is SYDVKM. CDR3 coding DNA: TGTGCCAGCAGTGTAGGACTAGCGGGCGCCTACAATGAGCAGTTCTTC. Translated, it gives CASSVGLAGAYNEQFF.

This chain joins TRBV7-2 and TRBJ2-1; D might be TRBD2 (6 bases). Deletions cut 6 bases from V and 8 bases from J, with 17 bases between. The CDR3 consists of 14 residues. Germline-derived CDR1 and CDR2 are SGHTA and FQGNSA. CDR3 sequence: CASRLGGGIYEQFF. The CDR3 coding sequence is TGTGCCAGCAGGCTAGGTGGCGGGATCTATGAGCAGTTCTTC.

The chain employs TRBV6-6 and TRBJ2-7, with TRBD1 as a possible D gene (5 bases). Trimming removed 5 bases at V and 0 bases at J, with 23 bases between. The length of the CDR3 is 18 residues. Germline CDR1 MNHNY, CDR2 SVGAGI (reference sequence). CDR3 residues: CASSPNFSQGVFSYEQYF. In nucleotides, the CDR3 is TGTGCCAGCAGTCCCAATTTTTCCCAGGGTGTTTTCTCCTACGAGCAGTACTTC.

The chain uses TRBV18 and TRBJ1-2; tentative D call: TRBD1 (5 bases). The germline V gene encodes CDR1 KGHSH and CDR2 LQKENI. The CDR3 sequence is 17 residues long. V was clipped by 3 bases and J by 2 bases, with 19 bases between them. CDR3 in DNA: TGTGCCAGCTCACCCCTCGGGCAACAGGACACCAACTATGGCTACACCTTC. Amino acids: CASSPLGQQDTNYGYTF.

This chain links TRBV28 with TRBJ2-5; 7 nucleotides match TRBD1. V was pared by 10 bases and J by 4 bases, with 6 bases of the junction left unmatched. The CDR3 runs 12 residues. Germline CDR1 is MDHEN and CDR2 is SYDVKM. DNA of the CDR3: TGTGCCATTCAGACAGGGACAGAGACCCAGTACTTC. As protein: CAIQTGTETQYF.

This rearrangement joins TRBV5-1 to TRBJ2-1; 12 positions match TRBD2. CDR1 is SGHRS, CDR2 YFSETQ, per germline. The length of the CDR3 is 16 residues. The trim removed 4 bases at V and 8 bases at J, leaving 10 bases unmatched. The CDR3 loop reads CASSPSGLAGRYEQFF. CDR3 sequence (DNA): TGCGCCAGCAGCCCTTCCGGACTAGCGGGAAGATATGAGCAGTTCTTC.

The CDR3 DNA sequence: TGTGCCAGCAGTTCTCAGGGGTGGACCTCTGGAAACACCATATATTTT. Translating gives CASSSQGWTSGNTIYF. The V gene is TRBV3-1 (or the pseudogene TRBV3-2), the J gene TRBJ1-3; D might be TRBD1 (6 bases). CDR3 length: 16 residues. V lost 6 bases and J lost 0, with 15 bases in between. Germline V lookup: CDR1 LGHDT, CDR2 YNNKEL (reference sequence).

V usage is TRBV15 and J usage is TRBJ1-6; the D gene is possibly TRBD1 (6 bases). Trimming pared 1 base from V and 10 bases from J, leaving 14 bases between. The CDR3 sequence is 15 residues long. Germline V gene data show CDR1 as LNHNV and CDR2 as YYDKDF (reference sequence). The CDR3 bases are TGTGCCACCAGCAGAGTGTCGGCAGGGGAATCACCCCTCCACTTT. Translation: CATSRVSAGESPLHF.